The present T cell receptor (beta chain) was sequenced within a study of T cell repertoires in cytomegalovirus infection. Study background: Peptides in the study included HLA-C-restricted and HLA-B-restricted CMV epitopes. It can be stated that public TCR beta signatures indicated CMV infection as well as a matching HLA type. General study results and limits: Dominant in the ex vivo response were TCR beta clonotypes restricted by HLA-C and specific for CMV.

With regard to this clonotype: As yet, its antigen is unknown.

TCRdb reprocessed the reads via MiXCR and lists one record per CDR3 protein. Of about 330,000 distinct CDR3 sequences listed, 34% are singletons. The sample was cultured PBMCs, taken from culture after CMV antigen stimulation. The sequence derives from a human donor in good health (CMV status not recorded). Some clones in this sample may be carry-over from other donors' samples.

CDR3 nucleotides: TGCGCCAGCAGCCAAGAGTGGGGTATGGGCACAGATACGCAGTATTTT. Amino acid sequence: CASSQEWGMGTDTQYF. This chain links TRBV4-3 with TRBJ2-3; no reliable D call. V was cut by 0 bases and J by 1 base, with 11 bases left in between. CDR3 length: 16 amino acids. Germline values: CDR1 LGHNA, CDR2 YSLEER.